A selection of T cell receptor beta chains follows, all from one sample in a study of T cell responses to AZD1222 COVID-19 vaccine. Assay used: immunoSEQ multiplex PCR; TCRdb lists only in-frame clones, some missing. The sample shows 150,000 to 250,000 clones, about 93% of them seen only once. The sample consisted of peripheral blood, taken 28 days after the second AZD1222 dose. These receptors were collected from an adult who received the AZD1222 COVID-19 vaccine. The CDR3 runs from the conserved cysteine through the conserved F or W. A D gene is named only where the DNA matches it firmly. Clone size is not always given. Where it is, it says once, few, many or a class for expanded clones.

clone_size	j_call	d_call	v_call	cdr3_nt	cdr3_aa
NA	TRBJ1-2	TRBD1	TRBV28	TGTGCCAGCAGTTCCTCGGGCGGGACAGGGATCGTAGGCTACACCTTC	CASSSSGGTGIVGYTF
NA	TRBJ2-5	TRBD2	TRBV15	TGTGCCACCAGCGGCTCCTGGGGGGGGGTCCAAGAGACCCAGTACTTC	CATSGSWGGVQETQYF
NA	TRBJ1-2	NA	TRBV27	TGTGCCAGCAGTTCCGTGGGGTCGACCGGCTACACCTTC	CASSSVGSTGYTF
NA	TRBJ2-7	TRBD2	TRBV5-6	TGTGCCAGCGCCCTCGGGGGGGCCTACGAGCAGTACTTC	CASALGGAYEQYF
NA	TRBJ2-1	TRBD2	TRBV3-1/TRBV3-2	TGTGCCAGCAGCCAAGCACTAGCGGGGGGTTCTCACCTAGCCTACAATGAGCAGTTCTTC	CASSQALAGGSHLAYNEQFF
once	TRBJ2-1	TRBD2	TRBV14	TGTGCCAGCAGCCAGATAGCGGGGACCAATGAGCAGTTCTTC	CASSQIAGTNEQFF
NA	TRBJ1-5	TRBD1	TRBV19	TGTGCCAGTAGTATGTGGGACAGGGGGAAGGGCAATCAGCCCCAGCATTTT	CASSMWDRGKGNQPQHF
NA	TRBJ2-1	NA	TRBV2	TGTGCCAGCGCAAGGGGCGGACTCGAGCAGTTCTTC	CASARGGLEQFF
NA	TRBJ1-2	NA	TRBV4-2	TGTGCCAGCAGCCAAGGGACACCAATAGCTAACTATGGCTACACCTTC	CASSQGTPIANYGYTF
NA	TRBJ2-7	TRBD2	TRBV6-5	TGTGCCAGCAGTTCGAGAAGCGGGGCGGCCTACGAGCAGTACTTC	CASSSRSGAAYEQYF
NA	TRBJ2-3	TRBD2	TRBV19	TGTGCCAGTAGTGACCGACTAGCCCGCACAGATACGCAGTATTTT	CASSDRLARTDTQYF
NA	TRBJ2-5	TRBD1	TRBV28	TGTGCCAGCACAGGACAGGGTTCAGAGACCCAGTACTTC	CASTGQGSETQYF
NA	TRBJ1-4	TRBD1	TRBV19	TGTGCCAGTAGTAGGGGACAGGGCCGCATGGGTAAACTGTTTTTT	CASSRGQGRMGKLFF
NA	TRBJ2-2	NA	TRBV6-4	TGTGCCAGCAGTGACTCGAGATTCGGCGGGGAGCTGTTTTTT	CASSDSRFGGELFF
NA	TRBJ1-2	NA	TRBV7-2	TGTGCCAGCAGCCTGGGGGCGGGAACCAGCTATGGCTACACCTTC	CASSLGAGTSYGYTF
NA	TRBJ2-2	TRBD1	TRBV7-9	TGTGCCAACCAGGACAGGGGCAATCCTAACACCGGGGAGCTGTTTTTT	CANQDRGNPNTGELFF
NA	TRBJ1-2	NA	TRBV4-2	TGTGCCAGCAGCCAAGCGGGGGGCTACACCTTC	CASSQAGGYTF